A single sample gave rise to the 17 T cell receptor beta chains below, sequenced in a study of cytomegalovirus exposure and HLA in healthy donors. The PCR contained 60 Vbeta and 13 Jbeta primers. Repertoires were generated with immunoSEQ multiplex PCR, while TCRdb's copy carries only in-frame clones and drops some. The table has around 100,000 clones, 76% seen once. Sequencing input: PBMCs. The receptor source for this set is a woman aged 55-69 years in good health and CMV-seropositive.

This clone occurred many times. The V call is TRBV7-3, the J call TRBJ1-4; D uncertain. Germline assignment: CDR1 SGHTA and CDR2 FQGTGA. The germline V and J ends were trimmed by 4 bases and 7 bases, with 16 bases remaining between them. CDR3 length: 15 residues. DNA of the CDR3: TGTGCCAGCAGCTCCCGGGGTCTAGGCAGTGAAAAACTGTTTTTT. It codes for CASSSRGLGSEKLFF.

This chain links TRBV6-6 with TRBJ1-2; 8 nucleotides agree with TRBD1. The junction had 6 bases not matched to a gene; V was cut back by 7 bases and J by 2 bases. Germline V gene data show CDR1 as MNHNY and CDR2 as SVGAGI (reference sequence). The CDR3 has 14 residues. This CDR3 is CASNTRQGNYGYTF. DNA of the CDR3: TGTGCCAGCAACACTCGACAGGGGAACTATGGCTACACCTTC.

The rearrangement uses TRBV2 and TRBJ2-5; TRBD1 aligns across 11 bases. Trimming took 7 bases from V and 5 from J; bases not matched to a gene: 9. This CDR3 has 15 amino acids. Germline CDR1 reads SNHLY; CDR2 reads FYNNEI. The CDR3 is CASTLGGQGGETQYF. CDR3 bases: TGTGCCAGCACCCTGGGGGGACAGGGGGGGGAGACCCAGTACTTC.

V usage is TRBV28 and J usage is TRBJ2-5; no definite D call. Per the germline V gene, CDR1 is MDHEN and CDR2 is SYDVKM. The CDR3 contains 11 residues. The V end was cut by 5 bases, the J end by 11 bases, with 12 bases between. The CDR3 spells CASSRRVEQYF. The CDR3 coding sequence is TGTGCCAGCAGTAGACGGGTTGAGCAGTACTTC.

V is TRBV27 and J is TRBJ2-3, with TRBD1 matching over 8 bases. The J segment lost 1 base and the V segment lost 5 bases, leaving 5 bases of the junction unmatched. The CDR3 totals 15 residues. CDR1 and CDR2 from the germline V gene are MNHEY and SMNVEV (reference sequence). CDR3 amino acids: CASSPGTGGTDTQYF. The CDR3 coding sequence is TGTGCCAGCAGTCCCGGGACAGGAGGCACAGATACGCAGTATTTT.

The chain has TRBV30 and TRBJ2-5, with TRBD2 matching 7 bases. The germline gives CDR1 GTSNPN, CDR2 SVGIG (reference sequence). J was trimmed by 2 bases and V by 5 bases; bases with no gene match: 11. The CDR3 spans 15 residues. CDR3 residues: CAWARRAGVQETQYF. The DNA for the CDR3 is TGTGCCTGGGCCCGTCGGGCGGGAGTTCAAGAGACCCAGTACTTC. Using reference TRBV30 and TRBJ2-5 for the parts outside the CDR3, the full variable domain is SQTIHQWPATLVQPVGSPLSLECTVEGTSNPNLYWYRQAAGRGLQLLFYSVGIGQISSEVPQNLSASRPQDRQFILSSKKLLLSDSGFYLCAWARRAGVQETQYFGPGTRLLVL.

In its sample, this clone was seen once. The V gene is TRBV11-2, the J gene TRBJ2-3; D perhaps matches TRBD2 (5 bases). CDR1 is SGHAT and CDR2 is FQNNGV in the germline V gene. The length of the CDR3 is 12 residues. Deletions cut 4 bases from V and 11 bases from J, with 13 bases between. The CDR3 nucleotides are TGTGCCAGCAGCTCAGAGGGCAGGCGGCAGTATTTT. This gives the protein CASSSEGRRQYF. The complete variable domain, with remaining parts taken from reference TRBV11-2 and TRBJ2-3, reads EAGVAQSPRYKIIEKRQSVAFWCNPISGHATLYWYQQILGQGPKLLIQFQNNGVVDDSQLPKDRFSAERLKGVDSTLKIQPAKLEDSAVYLCASSSEGRRQYFGPGTRLTVL.

The chain joins TRBV28 to TRBJ1-1; 7 nucleotides line up with TRBD1. V shed 7 bases, J shed 0 bases, and the junction held 5 bases outside the gene matches. The V gene's germline CDR1 is MDHEN and CDR2 SYDVKM. The length of the CDR3 is 14 residues. The CDR3 loop is CASTSTGLNTEAFF. Here the CDR3 DNA reads TGTGCCAGCACCTCGACAGGGCTGAACACTGAAGCTTTCTTT.

For the CDR3, the DNA is TGCGCCAGCAGAGCAAAACAGGGTTCTCGAAATCAGCCCCAGCATTTT. This sequence encodes CASRAKQGSRNQPQHF. The chain links TRBV10-1 to TRBJ1-5; a possible D gene is TRBD1 (6 bases). The V gene lost 6 bases and the J gene lost 4 bases, with 19 bases spanning the gap. This CDR3 is built from 16 residues. CDR1 and CDR2 (germline): WNHNN, SYGVQD (reference sequence).

This clone has a handful of counts. The CDR3, as DNA: TGTGCCAGCAGCGCGAGTAGGGGGCCTGTCACTGAAGCTTTCTTT. It is translated as CASSASRGPVTEAFF. The J gene is TRBJ1-1, the V gene TRBV9; 7 bases align to TRBD1. CDR3 size: 15 residues. CDR1 SGDLS and CDR2 YYNGEE come from the germline V gene. V shed 3 bases and J 4 bases; nucleotides not matched to a gene: 9.

V is TRBV11-2 and J is TRBJ1-1, with D possibly being TRBD1 (5 bases). CDR1 SGHAT and CDR2 FQNNGV come from the germline V gene. V shed 5 bases and J shed 9 bases, with 19 bases lying between them. The CDR3 contains 14 residues. For the CDR3, the DNA is TGTGCCAGCAGCCGGGTGTCGGGGGGGGGACAAGCTTTCTTT. It yields the protein CASSRVSGGGQAFF.

The genes are TRBV5-1 and TRBJ2-3; 11 bases line up with TRBD2. CDR1 and CDR2 from the germline V gene are SGHRS and YFSETQ. V was pared by 3 bases and J by 2 bases, with 2 bases of the junction left unmatched. The CDR3 loop spans 15 amino acids. The CDR3 nucleotides are TGCGCCAGCAGCTGGGGACTAGCGGTCACAGATACGCAGTATTTT. Translation: CASSWGLAVTDTQYF.

J is TRBJ1-1 and V is TRBV7-5; TRBD1 was called by the table and not checked on the DNA. TRBV7-5 is flagged as a pseudogene. This CDR3 region has 15 residues. As DNA, the CDR3 is TGTGCCAGAAGCGCCCGGACAGGGCGGGACACTGAAGCTTTCTTT. Protein product: CARSARTGRDTEAFF.

The V gene is TRBV18, the J gene TRBJ1-2, with D unclear. With 8 bases removed from V and 5 bases from J, the gap between germline ends came to 18 bases. Germline V lookup: CDR1 KGHSH, CDR2 LQKENI. The CDR3 is 14 amino acids. CDR3 bases: TGTGCCAGCCGACCAGCAGGCATATCTTATGGCTACACCTTC. Its protein is CASRPAGISYGYTF.

V and J are TRBV2 and TRBJ1-1; D not resolved. CDR3 length equals 13 residues. CDR1 and CDR2 (germline): SNHLY, FYNNEI. V was clipped by 4 bases and J by 1 base, with 7 bases between them. The CDR3 loop is CASSGGENTEAFF. The CDR3, as DNA: TGTGCCAGCAGTGGCGGGGAGAACACTGAAGCTTTCTTT. The entire variable domain, with the rest obtained from reference TRBV2 and TRBJ1-1, is as follows: EPEVTQTPSHQVTQMGQEVILRCVPISNHLYFYWYRQILGQKVEFLVSFYNNEISEKSEIFDDQFSVERPDGSNFTLKIRSTKLEDSAMYFCASSGGENTEAFFGQGTRLTVV.

The table lists this clone with a count of one. The chain couples TRBV10-1 to TRBJ2-7, with D possibly matching TRBD2 (6 bases). The germline CDR1 and CDR2 sequences are WNHNN and SYGVQD (reference sequence). V was cut by 2 bases and J by 3 bases, with 17 bases left in between. This CDR3 has 16 amino acids. In DNA form, the CDR3 reads TGCGCCAGCAGTGAGGGGGACTCGCTAGCCTACTACGAGCAGTACTTC. It is translated as CASSEGDSLAYYEQYF.

The gene calls are TRBV20-1 and TRBJ1-2, with 9 positions matching TRBD1. Losses at the gene ends were 4 bases for V and 13 bases for J; bases not matched to a gene: 7. Germline-derived CDR1 and CDR2 are DFQATT and SNEGSKA (reference sequence). The CDR3 runs to 11 residues. The CDR3 reads CSAMDRGSSTF. The CDR3 DNA reads as TGCAGTGCTATGGACAGGGGTTCGAGCACCTTC.